These 5 T cell receptor beta chains came from one sample sequenced in a study of post-analysis software for immune sequencing data. Study results and limitations: The five TRBV segments detected at higher frequency in patients than in controls included TRBV5-6, TRBV5-1 and TRBV20-1.

Their cognate antigens are unknown. Prepared libraries of TCR beta cDNA carried unique molecular identifiers. MiXCR, applied by TCRdb to the PCR reads, yields one record per CDR3 protein. This table has 750,000 to 900,000 distinct CDR3 sequences, 46% appearing once. Sequences were obtained from blood. These receptors all stem from a girl aged 5 to 17 with multiple sclerosis.

The rearrangement joins TRBV7-9 to TRBJ2-7, with a tentative D call TRBD2 (6 bases). There are 16 residues in the CDR3. V was shortened by 1 base and J by 2 bases, with 15 bases between the two germline ends. CDR1 is SEHNR and CDR2 is FQNEAQ in the germline V gene (reference sequence). CDR3 nucleotide sequence: TGTGCCAGCAGCTTAGTCCGCGGAGGGGTTCCCTACGAGCAGTACTTC. Amino acids: CASSLVRGGVPYEQYF.

The chain recombines TRBV20-1 with TRBJ2-3, with D uncertain. Germline loops: CDR1 DFQATT, CDR2 SNEGSKA (reference sequence). The CDR3 runs 15 residues. V dropped 5 bases and J dropped 2 bases, with 17 bases sitting between them. CDR3 in amino acids: CSAVGLVGHTDTQYF. DNA of the CDR3: TGCAGTGCTGTAGGGCTAGTGGGCCACACAGATACGCAGTATTTT.

This clonotype has a handful of counts. V usage is TRBV5-1 and J usage is TRBJ1-1, with D perhaps matching TRBD1 (6 bases). CDR3 length: 15 residues. Trimming removed 4 bases from V and 2 bases from J, with 15 bases in between. Germline loops: CDR1 SGHRS, CDR2 YFSETQ. The CDR3 DNA is TGCGCCAGCAGCCCTCGGGACATCAGTAACACTGAAGCTTTCTTT. Translating it yields CASSPRDISNTEAFF.

V is TRBV7-2 and J is TRBJ2-5; 10 nucleotides match TRBD2. The CDR3 is made up of 16 amino acids. V trimming: 0 bases; J trimming: 5 bases; junction bases outside the gene matches: 6. CDR1 SGHTA and CDR2 FQGNSA come from the germline V gene. CDR3 sequence reads: CASSLAASGSSETQYF. The CDR3 region has the DNA TGTGCCAGCAGCTTAGCGGCTAGCGGGAGCAGTGAGACCCAGTACTTC.

The J gene is TRBJ1-5, the V gene TRBV19; maybe TRBD1 (6 bases). V lost 10 bases and J lost 5, with 21 bases in between. The CDR3 is 15 residues long. Germline V gene lookup returns CDR1 LNHDA and CDR2 SQIVND (reference sequence). The CDR3 DNA sequence: TGTGCCACCAGGTGGGGGGCAGGGGATCATCAGCCCCAGCATTTT. Translating it yields CATRWGAGDHQPQHF. Filled out from reference TRBV19 and TRBJ1-5, the complete variable domain reads DGGITQSPKYLFRKEGQNVTLSCEQNLNHDAMYWYRQDPGQGLRLIYYSQIVNDFQKGDIAEGYSVSREKKESFPLTVTSAQKNPTAFYLCATRWGAGDHQPQHFGDGTRLSIL.